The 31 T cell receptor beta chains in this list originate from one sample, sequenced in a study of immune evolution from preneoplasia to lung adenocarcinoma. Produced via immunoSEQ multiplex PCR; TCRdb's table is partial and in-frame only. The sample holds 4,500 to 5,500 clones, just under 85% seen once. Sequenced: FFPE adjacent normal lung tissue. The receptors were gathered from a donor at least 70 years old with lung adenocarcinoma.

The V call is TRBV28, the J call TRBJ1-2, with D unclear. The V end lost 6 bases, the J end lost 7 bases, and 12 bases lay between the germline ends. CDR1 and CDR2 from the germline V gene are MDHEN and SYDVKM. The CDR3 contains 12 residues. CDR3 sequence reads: CASRPESVGYTF. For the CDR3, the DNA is TGTGCCAGCAGACCCGAATCCGTTGGCTACACCTTC.

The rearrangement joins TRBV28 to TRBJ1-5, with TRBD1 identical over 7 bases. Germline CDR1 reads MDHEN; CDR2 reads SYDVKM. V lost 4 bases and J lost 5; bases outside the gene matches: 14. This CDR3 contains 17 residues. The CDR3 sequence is CASSSRKVEGAYQPQHF. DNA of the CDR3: TGTGCCAGCAGTTCCCGTAAGGTGGAGGGGGCATATCAGCCCCAGCATTTT.

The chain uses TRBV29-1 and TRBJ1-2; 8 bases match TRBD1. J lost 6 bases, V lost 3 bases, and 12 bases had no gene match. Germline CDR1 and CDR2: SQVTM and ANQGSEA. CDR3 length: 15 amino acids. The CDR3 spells CSVDVAGQALDGYTF. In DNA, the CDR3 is TGCAGCGTTGATGTGGCGGGACAGGCCCTCGATGGCTACACCTTC.

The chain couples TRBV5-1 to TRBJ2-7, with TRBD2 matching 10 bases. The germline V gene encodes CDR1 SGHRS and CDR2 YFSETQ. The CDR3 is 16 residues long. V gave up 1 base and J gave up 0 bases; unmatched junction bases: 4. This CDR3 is CASSLKSGRDSYEQYF. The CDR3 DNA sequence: TGCGCCAGCAGCTTGAAAAGCGGGAGGGACTCCTACGAGCAGTACTTC.

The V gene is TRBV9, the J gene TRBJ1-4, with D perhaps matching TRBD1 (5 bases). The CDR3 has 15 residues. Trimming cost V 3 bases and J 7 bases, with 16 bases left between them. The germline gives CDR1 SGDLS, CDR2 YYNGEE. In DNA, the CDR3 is TGTGCCAGCAGCGCAACCGGGACGGCGACTGAAAAACTGTTTTTT. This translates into CASSATGTATEKLFF.

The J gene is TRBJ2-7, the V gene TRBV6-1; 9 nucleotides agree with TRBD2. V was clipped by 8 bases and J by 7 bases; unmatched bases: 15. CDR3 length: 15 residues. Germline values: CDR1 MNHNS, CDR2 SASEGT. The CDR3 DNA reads TGTGCCAGCGGTGCGTTAGTAGCGGGAGCGGGGGAGCAGTACTTC. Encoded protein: CASGALVAGAGEQYF.

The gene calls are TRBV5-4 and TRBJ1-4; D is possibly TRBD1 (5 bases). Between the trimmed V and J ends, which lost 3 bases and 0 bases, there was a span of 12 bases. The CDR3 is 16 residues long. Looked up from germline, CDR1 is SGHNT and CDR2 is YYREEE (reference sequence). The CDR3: CASSSDGAATNEKLFF. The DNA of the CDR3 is TGTGCCAGCAGCTCGGACGGGGCAGCAACTAATGAAAAACTGTTTTTT.

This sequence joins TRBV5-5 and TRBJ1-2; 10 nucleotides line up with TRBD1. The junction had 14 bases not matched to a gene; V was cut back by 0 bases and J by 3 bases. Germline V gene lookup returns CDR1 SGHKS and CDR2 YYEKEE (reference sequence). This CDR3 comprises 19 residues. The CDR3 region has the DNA TGTGCCAGCAGCTTGGCGGACGGGACAGGGGAATATTCATACTATGGCTACACCTTC. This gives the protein CASSLADGTGEYSYYGYTF.

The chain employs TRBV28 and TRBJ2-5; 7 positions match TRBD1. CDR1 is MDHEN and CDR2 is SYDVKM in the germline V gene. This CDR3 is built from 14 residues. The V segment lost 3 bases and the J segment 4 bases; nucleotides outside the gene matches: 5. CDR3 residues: CASSFDRVGETQYF. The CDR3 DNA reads TGTGCCAGCAGTTTCGACAGGGTCGGAGAGACCCAGTACTTC.

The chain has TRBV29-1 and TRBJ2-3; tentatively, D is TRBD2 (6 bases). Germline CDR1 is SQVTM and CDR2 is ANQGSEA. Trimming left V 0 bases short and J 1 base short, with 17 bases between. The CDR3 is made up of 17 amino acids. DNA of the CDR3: TGCAGCGTTGAAGATTTGGAGGGTAATGTGGGCACAGATACGCAGTATTTT. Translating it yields CSVEDLEGNVGTDTQYF.

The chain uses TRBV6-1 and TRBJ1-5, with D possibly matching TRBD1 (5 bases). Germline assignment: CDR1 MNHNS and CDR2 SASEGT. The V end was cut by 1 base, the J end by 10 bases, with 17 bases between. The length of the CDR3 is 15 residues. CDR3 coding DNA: TGTGCCAGCAGTGAAGTAGAGGCCAGGGTTGGACCCCAGCATTTT. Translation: CASSEVEARVGPQHF.

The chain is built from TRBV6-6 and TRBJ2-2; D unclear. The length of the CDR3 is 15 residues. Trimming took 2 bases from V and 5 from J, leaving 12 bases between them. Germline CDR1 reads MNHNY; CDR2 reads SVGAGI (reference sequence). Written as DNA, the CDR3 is TGTGCCAGCAGTTACGACTCGCTGGGGACCGGGGAGCTGTTTTTT. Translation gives CASSYDSLGTGELFF.

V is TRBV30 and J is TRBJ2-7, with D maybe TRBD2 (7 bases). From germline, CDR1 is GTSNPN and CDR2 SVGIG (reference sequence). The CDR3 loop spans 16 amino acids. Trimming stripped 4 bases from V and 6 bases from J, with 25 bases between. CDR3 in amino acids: CAWTVSGGLITPEQYF. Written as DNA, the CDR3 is TGTGCCTGGACGGTGTCCGGGGGGCTTATTACGCCCGAGCAGTACTTC.

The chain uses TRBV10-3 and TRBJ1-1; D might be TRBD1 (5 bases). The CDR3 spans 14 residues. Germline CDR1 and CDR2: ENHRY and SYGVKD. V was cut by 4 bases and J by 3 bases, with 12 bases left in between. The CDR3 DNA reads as TGTGCCATCAGTGGAAGGGGACGGGACACTGAAGCTTTCTTT. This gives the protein CAISGRGRDTEAFF.

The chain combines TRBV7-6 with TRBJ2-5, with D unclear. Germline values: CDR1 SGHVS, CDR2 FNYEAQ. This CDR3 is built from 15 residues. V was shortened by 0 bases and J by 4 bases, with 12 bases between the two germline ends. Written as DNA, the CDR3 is TGTGCCAGCAGCTTAGCGCCCACTCCAGGAGAGACCCAGTACTTC. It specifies CASSLAPTPGETQYF.

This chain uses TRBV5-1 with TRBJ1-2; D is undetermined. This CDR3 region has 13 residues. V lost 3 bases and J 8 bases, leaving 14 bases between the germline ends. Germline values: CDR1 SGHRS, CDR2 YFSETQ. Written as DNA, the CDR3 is TGCGCCAGCAGCTCACTCATGGACGCGGGCTACACCTTC. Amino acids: CASSSLMDAGYTF.

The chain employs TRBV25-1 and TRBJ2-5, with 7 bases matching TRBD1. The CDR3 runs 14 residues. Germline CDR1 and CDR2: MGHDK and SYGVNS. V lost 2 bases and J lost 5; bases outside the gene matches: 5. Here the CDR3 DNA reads TGTGCCAGCAGTGAAAGAGGGGGCAGGGAGACCCAGTACTTC. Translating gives CASSERGGRETQYF.

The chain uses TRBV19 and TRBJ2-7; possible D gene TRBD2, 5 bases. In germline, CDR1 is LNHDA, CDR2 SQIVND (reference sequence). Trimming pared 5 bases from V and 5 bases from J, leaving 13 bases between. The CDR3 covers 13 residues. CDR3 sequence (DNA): TGTGCCAGTAGTGGGAGCATTTACAACGAGCAGTACTTC. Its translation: CASSGSIYNEQYF.

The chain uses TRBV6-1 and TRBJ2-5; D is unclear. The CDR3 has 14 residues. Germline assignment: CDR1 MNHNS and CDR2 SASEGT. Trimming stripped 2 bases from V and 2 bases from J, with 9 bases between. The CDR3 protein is CASSEWRPQETQYF. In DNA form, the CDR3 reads TGTGCCAGCAGTGAATGGCGGCCACAAGAGACCCAGTACTTC.

For the CDR3, the DNA is TGTGCCAGCAGTTTATTGGGGATATCAGATACGCAGTATTTT. Protein: CASSLLGISDTQYF. V is TRBV28 and J is TRBJ2-3; D is unresolved. V lost 1 base and J 4 bases, leaving 9 bases between the germline ends. The V gene's germline CDR1 is MDHEN and CDR2 SYDVKM. This CDR3 is 14 amino acids long.

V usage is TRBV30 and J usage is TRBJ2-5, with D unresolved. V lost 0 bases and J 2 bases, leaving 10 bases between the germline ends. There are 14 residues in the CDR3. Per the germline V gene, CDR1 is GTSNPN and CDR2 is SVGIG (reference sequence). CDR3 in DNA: TGTGCCTGGAGTGTAGGGAAGGGTCAAGAGACCCAGTACTTC. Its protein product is CAWSVGKGQETQYF. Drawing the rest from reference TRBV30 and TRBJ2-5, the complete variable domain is SQTIHQWPATLVQPVGSPLSLECTVEGTSNPNLYWYRQAAGRGLQLLFYSVGIGQISSEVPQNLSASRPQDRQFILSSKKLLLSDSGFYLCAWSVGKGQETQYFGPGTRLLVL.

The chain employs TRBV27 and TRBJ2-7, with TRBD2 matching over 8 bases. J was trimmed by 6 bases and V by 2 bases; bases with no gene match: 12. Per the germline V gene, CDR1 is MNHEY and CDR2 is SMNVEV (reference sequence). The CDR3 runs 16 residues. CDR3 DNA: TGTGCCAGCAGTTTACTTAGCGGGGTCTTGTTAGGCGAGCAGTACTTC. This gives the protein CASSLLSGVLLGEQYF.

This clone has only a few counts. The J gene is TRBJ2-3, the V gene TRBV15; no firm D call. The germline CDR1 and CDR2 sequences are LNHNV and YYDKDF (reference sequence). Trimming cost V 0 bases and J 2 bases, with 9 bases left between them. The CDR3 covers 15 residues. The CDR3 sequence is CATSRDPSPTDTQYF. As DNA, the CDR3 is TGTGCCACCAGCAGAGATCCGTCACCCACAGATACGCAGTATTTT.

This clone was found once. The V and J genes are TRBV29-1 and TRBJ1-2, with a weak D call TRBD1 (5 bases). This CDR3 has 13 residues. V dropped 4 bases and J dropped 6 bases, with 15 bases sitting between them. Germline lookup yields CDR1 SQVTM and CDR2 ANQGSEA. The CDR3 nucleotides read TGCAGCGTTGTCCCGGGACTAGTCAATGGCTACACCTTC. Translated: CSVVPGLVNGYTF.

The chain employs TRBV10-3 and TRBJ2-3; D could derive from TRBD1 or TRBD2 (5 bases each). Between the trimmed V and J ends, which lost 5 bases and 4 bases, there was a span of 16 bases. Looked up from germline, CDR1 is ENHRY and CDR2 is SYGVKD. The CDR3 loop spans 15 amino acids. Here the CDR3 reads CAISHHRGRSDTQYF. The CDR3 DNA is TGTGCCATCAGTCATCATCGGGGCCGCTCAGATACGCAGTATTTT.

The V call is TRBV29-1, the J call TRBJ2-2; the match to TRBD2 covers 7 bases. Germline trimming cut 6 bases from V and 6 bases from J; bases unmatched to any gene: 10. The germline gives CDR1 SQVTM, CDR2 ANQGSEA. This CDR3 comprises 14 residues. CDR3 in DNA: TGCAGCGTACCGACCGGGACTATCGCCGGGGAGCTGTTTTTT. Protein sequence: CSVPTGTIAGELFF.

The CDR3 is CASSLGPEYEQYF. CDR3 DNA: TGCGCCAGCAGCTTGGGTCCGGAGTACGAGCAGTACTTC. The rearrangement uses TRBV5-1 and TRBJ2-7; D call uncertain. Germline values: CDR1 SGHRS, CDR2 YFSETQ. Trimming took off 0 bases at V and 4 bases at J, with 8 bases between the two ends. The CDR3 loop spans 13 amino acids. Using reference TRBV5-1 and TRBJ2-7 for the parts outside the CDR3, the full variable domain is KAGVTQTPRYLIKTRGQQVTLSCSPISGHRSVSWYQQTPGQGLQFLFEYFSETQRNKGNFPGRFSGRQFSNSRSEMNVSTLELGDSALYLCASSLGPEYEQYFGPGTRLTVT.

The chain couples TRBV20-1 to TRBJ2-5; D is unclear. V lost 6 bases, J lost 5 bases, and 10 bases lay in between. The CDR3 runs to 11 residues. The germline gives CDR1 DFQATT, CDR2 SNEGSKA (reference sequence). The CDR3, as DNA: TGCAGTGCCCCACCGAAGGAGACCCAGTACTTC. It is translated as CSAPPKETQYF.

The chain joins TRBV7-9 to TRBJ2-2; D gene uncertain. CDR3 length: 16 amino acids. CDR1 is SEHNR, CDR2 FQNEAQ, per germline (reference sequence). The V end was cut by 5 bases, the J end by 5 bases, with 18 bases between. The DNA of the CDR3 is TGTGCCAGCAGCGCCGGGCCAGTCAGAAATACCGGGGAGCTGTTTTTT. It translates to CASSAGPVRNTGELFF.

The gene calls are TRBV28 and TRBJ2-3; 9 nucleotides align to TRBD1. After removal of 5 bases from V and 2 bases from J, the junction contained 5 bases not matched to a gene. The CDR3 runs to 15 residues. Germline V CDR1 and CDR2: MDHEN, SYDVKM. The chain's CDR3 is CASSPGQGFTDTQYF. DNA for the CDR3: TGTGCCAGCAGTCCCGGACAGGGGTTCACAGATACGCAGTATTTT.

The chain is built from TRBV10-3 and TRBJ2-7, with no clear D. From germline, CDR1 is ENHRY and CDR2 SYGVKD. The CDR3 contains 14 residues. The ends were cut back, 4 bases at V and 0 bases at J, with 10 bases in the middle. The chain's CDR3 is CAISGEPNSYEQYF. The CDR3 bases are TGTGCCATCAGTGGTGAACCTAACTCCTACGAGCAGTACTTC.